This is a list of T cell receptor beta chains from one sample in a study of cytomegalovirus exposure and HLA in healthy donors. Repertoires were generated with immunoSEQ multiplex PCR, while TCRdb's copy carries only in-frame clones and drops some. The sample holds around 120,000 clones, around two thirds seen once. The sequenced sample consisted of PBMCs. Receptor source: a woman aged 40-49 years in good health and CMV-seropositive. CDR3s include the opening cysteine and the closing phenylalanine or tryptophan. The order of the fields is J gene, clone size, V gene, D gene, CDR3 DNA, CDR3 protein. D genes are given only for firm matches. Size values are once, few and many counts, or a class for expanded clones, and some rows have none.

j_call: TRBJ2-2; clone_size: .; v_call: TRBV5-8; d_call: .; cdr3_nt: TGTGCCAGCAGCCGGCCCGGACACACGACCGGGGAGCTGTTTTTT; cdr3_aa: CASSRPGHTTGELFF
j_call: TRBJ2-1; clone_size: .; v_call: TRBV9; d_call: TRBD2; cdr3_nt: TGTGCCAGCAGCCCTGGGGCTAGCGGGGCCCATGAGCAGTTCTTC; cdr3_aa: CASSPGASGAHEQFF
j_call: TRBJ1-2; clone_size: .; v_call: TRBV4-1; d_call: .; cdr3_nt: TGCGCCAGCAGCCAAGGAGGACTCTATGGCTACACCTTC; cdr3_aa: CASSQGGLYGYTF
j_call: TRBJ1-2; clone_size: few; v_call: TRBV6-1; d_call: .; cdr3_nt: TGTGCCAGCATTCGATGGGGGCGAGATGGCTACACCTTC; cdr3_aa: CASIRWGRDGYTF
j_call: TRBJ1-2; clone_size: few; v_call: TRBV7-2; d_call: TRBD1; cdr3_nt: TGTGCCAGCAGCTGGATATACAGGGGGACTAACTATGGCTACACCTTC; cdr3_aa: CASSWIYRGTNYGYTF
j_call: TRBJ2-7; clone_size: .; v_call: TRBV7-6; d_call: .; cdr3_nt: TGTGCCAGCAGCTTAAGGGAAGGACTTCCTTACGAGCAGTACTTC; cdr3_aa: CASSLREGLPYEQYF
j_call: TRBJ2-7; clone_size: .; v_call: TRBV10-3; d_call: .; cdr3_nt: TGTGCCATCAGCAAGTTCGAGGGCTCCTACGAGCAGTACTTC; cdr3_aa: CAISKFEGSYEQYF
j_call: TRBJ1-2; clone_size: .; v_call: TRBV5-4; d_call: .; cdr3_nt: TGTGCCAGCAGCTTGTTTCCGTATGGCTACACCTTC; cdr3_aa: CASSLFPYGYTF
j_call: TRBJ1-3; clone_size: many; v_call: TRBV6-6; d_call: .; cdr3_nt: TGTGCCAGCAGCCCCAGGGGAAACACCATATATTTT; cdr3_aa: CASSPRGNTIYF
j_call: TRBJ1-4; clone_size: .; v_call: TRBV7-9; d_call: TRBD1; cdr3_nt: TGTGCCAGCAGCCCGGGACAGGGGTCTGAAAAACTGTTTTTT; cdr3_aa: CASSPGQGSEKLFF
j_call: TRBJ2-1; clone_size: .; v_call: TRBV5-4; d_call: .; cdr3_nt: TGTGCCAGCAGCAGGGACGGGGGTTACAATGAGCAGTTCTTC; cdr3_aa: CASSRDGGYNEQFF
j_call: TRBJ2-7; clone_size: .; v_call: TRBV5-1; d_call: TRBD2; cdr3_nt: TGCGCCAGCAGTCCCGGACTAGCGGGGGTGGCTCGGGGTCGGCAGTACTTC; cdr3_aa: CASSPGLAGVARGRQYF
j_call: TRBJ1-1; clone_size: .; v_call: TRBV10-3; d_call: TRBD1; cdr3_nt: TGTGCCATCAAGGAACCACAGGGGCGAAGCAACACTGAAGCTTTCTTT; cdr3_aa: CAIKEPQGRSNTEAFF
j_call: TRBJ2-7; clone_size: once; v_call: TRBV5-1; d_call: TRBD1; cdr3_nt: TGCGCCAGCAGCTTAGGGACAGGGCTGTTTTACGAGCAGTACTTC; cdr3_aa: CASSLGTGLFYEQYF
j_call: TRBJ1-4; clone_size: .; v_call: TRBV6-5; d_call: TRBD1; cdr3_nt: TGTGCCAGCAGTTCCCCCGAAGGGGGCGATGAAAAACTGTTTTTT; cdr3_aa: CASSSPEGGDEKLFF
j_call: TRBJ1-4; clone_size: .; v_call: TRBV2; d_call: TRBD1; cdr3_nt: TGTGCCAGCATGGGACAGACAGGTGGGGAAAAACTGTTTTTT; cdr3_aa: CASMGQTGGEKLFF
j_call: TRBJ1-1; clone_size: .; v_call: TRBV7-2; d_call: .; cdr3_nt: TGTGCCAGCAGCTTAGCGGGAGTGGGGAACACTGAAGCTTTCTTT; cdr3_aa: CASSLAGVGNTEAFF
j_call: TRBJ2-5; clone_size: .; v_call: TRBV9; d_call: TRBD2; cdr3_nt: TGTGCCAGCAGCGGGCCGGGACTAGCGGAGTCGGGCCAGTACTTC; cdr3_aa: CASSGPGLAESGQYF
j_call: TRBJ2-7; clone_size: .; v_call: TRBV13; d_call: TRBD1; cdr3_nt: TGTGCCAGCAGCTTAGGGCCGGGGACAGGGAGCTACGAGCAGTACTTC; cdr3_aa: CASSLGPGTGSYEQYF
j_call: TRBJ1-5; clone_size: few; v_call: TRBV4-3; d_call: .; cdr3_nt: TGCGCCAGCAGCCAAGACTTAGGGGCCCGCGCCTTACATTTT; cdr3_aa: CASSQDLGARALHF
j_call: TRBJ2-1; clone_size: .; v_call: TRBV7-9; d_call: TRBD2; cdr3_nt: TGTGCCAGCAGCTTACGGGGCGGGGGGGATGAGCAGTTCTTC; cdr3_aa: CASSLRGGGDEQFF
j_call: TRBJ1-2; clone_size: .; v_call: TRBV7-2; d_call: .; cdr3_nt: TGTGCCAGCAGCTTAAGCATAGACTATGGCTACACCTTC; cdr3_aa: CASSLSIDYGYTF
j_call: TRBJ2-3; clone_size: once; v_call: TRBV5-1; d_call: .; cdr3_nt: TGCGCCAGCAGCTTGGTCTCAGATACGCAGTATTTT; cdr3_aa: CASSLVSDTQYF
j_call: TRBJ1-2; clone_size: few; v_call: TRBV11-1; d_call: TRBD1; cdr3_nt: TGTGCCAGCAGCCCGGGACAGGGAAACTATGGCTACACCTTC; cdr3_aa: CASSPGQGNYGYTF
j_call: TRBJ2-7; clone_size: .; v_call: TRBV25-1; d_call: TRBD2; cdr3_nt: TGTGCCAGCACCGGGACTAGCGGATCCTACGAGCAGTACTTC; cdr3_aa: CASTGTSGSYEQYF
j_call: TRBJ2-3; clone_size: .; v_call: TRBV5-4; d_call: TRBD2; cdr3_nt: TGTGCCAGCAGCTCCGGGGTAGCGGGGGGCCCAGATACGCAGTATTTT; cdr3_aa: CASSSGVAGGPDTQYF
j_call: TRBJ1-1; clone_size: .; v_call: TRBV7-9; d_call: .; cdr3_nt: TGTGCCAGCAGCTTAGGGACTAACACTGAAGCTTTCTTT; cdr3_aa: CASSLGTNTEAFF
j_call: TRBJ1-2; clone_size: .; v_call: TRBV5-1; d_call: .; cdr3_nt: TGCGCCAGCAGCCCGGACCCAGGGTCCGGCTACACCTTC; cdr3_aa: CASSPDPGSGYTF